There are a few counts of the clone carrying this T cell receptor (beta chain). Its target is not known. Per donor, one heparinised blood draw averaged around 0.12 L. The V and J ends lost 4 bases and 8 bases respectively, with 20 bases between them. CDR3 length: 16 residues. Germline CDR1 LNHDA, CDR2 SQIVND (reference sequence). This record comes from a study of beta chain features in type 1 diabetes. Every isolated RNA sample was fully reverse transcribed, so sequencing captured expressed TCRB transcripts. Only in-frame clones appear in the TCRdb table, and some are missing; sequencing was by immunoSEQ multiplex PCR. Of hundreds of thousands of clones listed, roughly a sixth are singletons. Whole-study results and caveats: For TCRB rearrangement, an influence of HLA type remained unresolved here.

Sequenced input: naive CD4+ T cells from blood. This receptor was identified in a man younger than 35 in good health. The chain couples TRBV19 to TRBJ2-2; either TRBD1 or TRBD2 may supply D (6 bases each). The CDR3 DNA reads TGTGCCAGTAGTAGGCACTGGGGGGCGCCGGTAGGGGAGCTGTTTTTT. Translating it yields CASSRHWGAPVGELFF. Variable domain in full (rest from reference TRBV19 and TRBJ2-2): DGGITQSPKYLFRKEGQNVTLSCEQNLNHDAMYWYRQDPGQGLRLIYYSQIVNDFQKGDIAEGYSVSREKKESFPLTVTSAQKNPTAFYLCASSRHWGAPVGELFFGEGSRLTVL.